Sequencing of this TCR beta chain was carried out in a study of blood T cells in healthy people across ages. Background on the study: About one barcoded beta molecule was captured per two T cells (by template switching).

Germline assignment: CDR1 MNHEY and CDR2 SVGAGI. The CDR3 is 14 residues long. Trimming removed 6 bases at V and 7 bases at J, with 13 bases between. A second PCR, run for about 6 to 12 cycles, used a sample-barcoded 5' primer plus a J-beta primer mix. TCRdb independently ran MiXCR on the 5' RACE reads; one entry per CDR3 protein. The sample comprises 380,000 or so distinct CDR3 sequences, roughly half of which are singletons, and about 54% rests with the top ten. Sequencing was done on a sample of blood. The V call is TRBV6-5, the J call TRBJ1-6; D gene ambiguous. The sequence came from a man aged 60-69 years in good health. CDR3 bases: TGTGCCAGCAGACCTCAGCGAGGCAATTCACCCCTCCACTTT. This codes for CASRPQRGNSPLHF.